Only one count was recorded for the clone carrying this T cell receptor (beta chain). Generated by immunoSEQ multiplex PCR, the TCRdb table keeps only in-frame clones and is missing some. Of 200,000 or so clones in the sample, about 86% were seen once. Adults between about 18 and 95 years of age took part from 24 US areas. Cohort assignment relied on participant-reported clinical history. This record belongs to a study of blood T cell repertoires in COVID-19. Background on the study: Samples came from the United States, Italy and Spain, spanning acute and convalescent COVID-19. T cells, B-cell-depleted T cells, or PBMCs supplied cDNA or gDNA.

In germline, CDR1 is MDHEN, CDR2 SYDVKM. This CDR3 comprises 14 residues. The V and J ends lost 6 bases and 6 bases, in that order; junction bases with no gene match: 8. The chain combines TRBV28 with TRBJ1-2; 9 bases map to TRBD1. Sequencing input: PBMCs or T cells enriched from blood (not recorded which). The source is a woman aged 40 to 50 with acute COVID-19. The CDR3 DNA reads TGTGCCAGCAGACCGACAGGGGGTTCGGATGGCTACACCTTC. It yields the protein CASRPTGGSDGYTF.